Described below is a single TCR beta chain sequence and its context. V dropped 3 bases and J dropped 2 bases, with 19 bases sitting between them. The CDR3 consists of 17 residues. Germline CDR1 is SGDLS and CDR2 is YYNGEE. Sequencing of TCR beta was carried out in blood CD8+ and CD4+ T cells. Reverse transcription of about 0.5 to 1 ug RNA used random hexamers. Each CDR3 protein gets one entry after TCRdb re-called the immunoSEQ multiplex PCR reads with MiXCR. The sample records approximately 180,000 distinct CDR3 sequences, 90% to 97% being singletons. The data originate from a study of CD8 T cells in Susac syndrome.

The sequence was obtained from a human donor with multiple sclerosis. Sequencing was performed on CD4+ T cells from PBMCs. The chain links TRBV9 to TRBJ2-3, with D unclear. CDR3 sequence reads: CASSAPNPILITDTQYF. For the CDR3, the DNA is TGTGCCAGCAGCGCCCCAAACCCGATTTTGATCACAGATACGCAGTATTTT.